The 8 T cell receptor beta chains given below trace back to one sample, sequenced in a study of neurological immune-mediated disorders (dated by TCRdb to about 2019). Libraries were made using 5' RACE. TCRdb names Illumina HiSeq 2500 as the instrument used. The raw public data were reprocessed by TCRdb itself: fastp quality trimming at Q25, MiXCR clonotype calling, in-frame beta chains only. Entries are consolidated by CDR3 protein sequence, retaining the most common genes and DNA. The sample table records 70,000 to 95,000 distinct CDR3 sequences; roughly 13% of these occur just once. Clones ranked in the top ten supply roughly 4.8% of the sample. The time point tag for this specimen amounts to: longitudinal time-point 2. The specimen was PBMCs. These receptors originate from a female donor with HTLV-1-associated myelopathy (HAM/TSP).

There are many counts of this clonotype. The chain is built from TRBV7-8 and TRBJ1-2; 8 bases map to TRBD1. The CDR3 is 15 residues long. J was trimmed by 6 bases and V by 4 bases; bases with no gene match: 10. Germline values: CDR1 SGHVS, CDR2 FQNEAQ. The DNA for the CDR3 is TGTGCCAGCAGCTCTATAAGGGTACAGGGGGATGGCTACACCTTC. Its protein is CASSSIRVQGDGYTF.

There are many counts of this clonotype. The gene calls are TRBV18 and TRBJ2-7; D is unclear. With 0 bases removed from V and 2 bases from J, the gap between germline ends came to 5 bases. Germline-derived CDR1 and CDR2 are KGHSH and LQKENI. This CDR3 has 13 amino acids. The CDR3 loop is CASSPPSTYEQYF. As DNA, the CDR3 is TGTGCCAGCTCACCACCGAGCACCTACGAGCAGTACTTC.

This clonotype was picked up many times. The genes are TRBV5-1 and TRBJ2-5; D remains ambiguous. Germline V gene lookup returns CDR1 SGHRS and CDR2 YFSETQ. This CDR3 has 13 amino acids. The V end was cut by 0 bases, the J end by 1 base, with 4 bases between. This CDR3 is CASSLGPQETQYF. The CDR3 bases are TGCGCCAGCAGCTTGGGTCCCCAAGAGACCCAGTACTTC.

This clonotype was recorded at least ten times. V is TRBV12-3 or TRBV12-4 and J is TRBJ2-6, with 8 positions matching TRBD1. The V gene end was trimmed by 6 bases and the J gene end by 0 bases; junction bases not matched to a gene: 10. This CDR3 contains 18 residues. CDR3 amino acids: CASSPSRQGLSGANVLTF. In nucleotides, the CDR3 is TGTGCCAGCAGCCCTAGCCGACAGGGGCTCTCTGGGGCCAACGTCCTGACTTTC.

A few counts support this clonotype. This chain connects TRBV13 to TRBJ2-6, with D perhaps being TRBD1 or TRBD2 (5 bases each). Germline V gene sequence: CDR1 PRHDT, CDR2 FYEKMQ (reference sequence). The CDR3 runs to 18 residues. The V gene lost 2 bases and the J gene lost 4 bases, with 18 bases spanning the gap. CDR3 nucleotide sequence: TGTGCCAGCAGCTTATATGGGGCACTCGGGACCGGGGCCAACGTCCTGACTTTC. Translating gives CASSLYGALGTGANVLTF.

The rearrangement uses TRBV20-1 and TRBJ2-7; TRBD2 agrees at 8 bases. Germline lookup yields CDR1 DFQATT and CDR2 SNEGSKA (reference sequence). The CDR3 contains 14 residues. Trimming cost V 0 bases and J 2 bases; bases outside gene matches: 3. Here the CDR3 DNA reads TGCAGTGCTAGAGATTTTAGCGGGGCCTACGAGCAGTACTTC. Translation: CSARDFSGAYEQYF.

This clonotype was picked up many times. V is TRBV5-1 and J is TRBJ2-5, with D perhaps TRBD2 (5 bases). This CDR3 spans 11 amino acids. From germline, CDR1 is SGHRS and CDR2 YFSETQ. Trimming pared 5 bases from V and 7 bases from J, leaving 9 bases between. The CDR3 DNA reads TGCGCCAGCAGGGAAGAGGGGACCCAGTACTTC. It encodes CASREEGTQYF.

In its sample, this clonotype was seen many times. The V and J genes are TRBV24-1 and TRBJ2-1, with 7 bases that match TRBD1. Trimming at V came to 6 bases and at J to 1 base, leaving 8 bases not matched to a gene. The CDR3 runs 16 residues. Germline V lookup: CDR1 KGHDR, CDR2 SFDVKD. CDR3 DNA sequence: TGTGCCACCAGTCCCCAGGTGGGACAGTCCTACAATGAGCAGTTCTTC. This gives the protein CATSPQVGQSYNEQFF.